The T cell receptor (beta chain) described here comes from a study of CD8 T cells in ankylosing spondylitis. TCRdb reanalysed the 5' RACE reads using MiXCR and keeps one entry per CDR3 protein. The table has 55,000 or so distinct CDR3 sequences, 7.4% seen once. A remark on this clonotype: Germline is not matched at one junction end, which may reflect a read error.

The sequence derives from a female donor with ankylosing spondylitis or in good health (not recorded which). Specimen: blood, either unsorted or a sorted T cell fraction (not recorded which).

In nucleotides, the CDR3 is TGTGCTAGCAGCTTAGGAGCGGGACTACAAGAGACCCAGTACTTC. It specifies CASSLGAGLQETQYF. This chain joins TRBV7-7 and TRBJ2-5; 7 nucleotides match TRBD2. From germline, CDR1 is SSHAT and CDR2 FNYEAQ (reference sequence). The CDR3 is 15 residues long.